A single sample is the source of the 18 T cell receptor beta chains below, sequenced in a study of T cell clusters in autoimmune cytopenias (dated by TCRdb to 2018 to 2020). For each sample, TRB amplification used about 0.25 ug of peripheral blood genomic DNA, equal to some 38,000 genome equivalents. Instrument used: Illumina MiSeq. Multiplex PCR with a touch-down protocol amplified TRB rearrangements, with the TRB-A and TRB-B primer pools combined in a single tube. TCRdb reprocessed the reads into one record per CDR3 protein sequence, lacking DNA. Per the sample table, the count is thousands of distinct CDR3 sequences. Over 4% of the sample is held by the ten biggest clonotypes. Sequenced input: peripheral blood. These receptor sequences come from a human donor with an autoimmune cytopenia or autoimmune hepatitis (not recorded which).

The chain couples TRBV20-1 to TRBJ1-4. This CDR3 has 14 amino acids. CDR1 DFQATT and CDR2 SNEGSKA come from the germline V gene (reference sequence). Here the CDR3 reads CSALYWATNEKLFF.

This clonotype is deemed medium-sized by its frequency. This CDR3 is CASSYGPDTRPVF. This chain links TRBV6-6 with TRBJ2-7; TCRdb selects TRBD1, and the lack of DNA leaves this call unchecked. Per the germline V gene, CDR1 is MNHNY and CDR2 is SVGAGI (reference sequence). This CDR3 comprises 13 residues.

The rearrangement joins TRBV9 to TRBJ1-6; the D gene TCRdb calls, TRBD1, cannot be checked with no DNA. The CDR3 has 14 amino acids. The germline CDR1 and CDR2 sequences are SGDLS and YYNGEE. The CDR3 loop reads CASSVGSPDSPLHF.

The V call is TRBV29-1, the J call TRBJ1-2; TCRdb reports TRBD1, a call that lacks DNA to check it against. There are 13 residues in the CDR3. Germline V gene data show CDR1 as SQVTM and CDR2 as ANQGSEA. CDR3: CSVARTGGYGYTF.

The V gene is TRBV20-1, the J gene TRBJ2-3; without DNA, the TCRdb call of TRBD2 cannot be checked. Germline V lookup: CDR1 DFQATT, CDR2 SNEGSKA (reference sequence). CDR3 length: 15 residues. The CDR3 reads CSATISGGSTDTQYF.

CDR3 sequence reads: CASSIERGVTSGRAKNIQYF. The J gene is TRBJ2-4, the V gene TRBV19; TCRdb's D gene call, TRBD2, goes unchecked for lack of DNA. CDR3 size: 20 residues. The V gene's germline CDR1 is LNHDA and CDR2 SQIVND (reference sequence).

This clonotype is medium-sized (0.01 to 0.1%) by frequency. The chain joins TRBV19 to TRBJ1-4; TCRdb calls TRBD1, which cannot be checked without DNA. Germline CDR1 reads LNHDA; CDR2 reads SQIVND (reference sequence). There are 14 residues in the CDR3. CDR3 amino acids: CASSPGQLNEKLFF.

The J gene is TRBJ2-3, the V gene TRBV6-5; without DNA, the TCRdb call of TRBD1 cannot be checked. The CDR3 loop spans 14 amino acids. Germline V gene lookup returns CDR1 MNHEY and CDR2 SVGAGI. The CDR3 reads CASTGGASTDTQYF.

The rearrangement joins TRBV4-3 to TRBJ2-7; without DNA, the TCRdb call of TRBD2 cannot be checked. Germline loops: CDR1 LGHNA, CDR2 YSLEER. CDR3 size: 17 residues. The CDR3 is CASSQRHQWEWAYEQYF.

Measured by frequency, this clonotype is medium-sized. The chain couples TRBV20-1 to TRBJ1-1. The CDR3 totals 13 residues. Germline assignment: CDR1 DFQATT and CDR2 SNEGSKA (reference sequence). The CDR3 reads CSAPINLGTEAFF.

Considering frequency, this clonotype is medium-sized (0.01 to 0.1%). The V call is TRBV29-1, the J call TRBJ1-1. The CDR3 extends over 13 amino acids. Germline CDR1 is SQVTM and CDR2 is ANQGSEA. The chain's CDR3 is CSVRFQANTEAFF.

This clonotype is called medium-sized (0.01 to 0.1%) based on its frequency. The V gene is TRBV7-2, the J gene TRBJ2-7. This CDR3 region has 13 residues. Germline V gene sequence: CDR1 SGHTA, CDR2 FQGNSA. CDR3 protein: CASSTSGGYEQYF.

Judged by frequency, this clonotype is medium-sized. V gene TRBV5-6 combines with J gene TRBJ1-6. Germline CDR1 SGHDT, CDR2 YYEEEE. The CDR3 has 14 amino acids. The CDR3 spells CASSLERNNSPLHF.

The chain recombines TRBV24-1 with TRBJ2-4. Germline values: CDR1 KGHDR, CDR2 SFDVKD. This CDR3 region has 13 residues. CDR3 sequence reads: CATSDLSGDIQYF.

J is TRBJ1-2 and V is TRBV2; TCRdb designates TRBD1, a call that cannot be tested without DNA. The germline V gene encodes CDR1 SNHLY and CDR2 FYNNEI. The CDR3 consists of 15 residues. This CDR3 reads CASRKGQGARDGYTF.

The rearrangement uses TRBV6-2 or TRBV6-3 and TRBJ2-1; with no DNA, the TCRdb D assignment of TRBD1 cannot be verified. CDR3 length equals 15 residues. CDR1 MNHEY and CDR2 SVGEGT come from the germline V gene. The CDR3 sequence: CASMTRGQGAWEQFF.

V and J are TRBV7-2 and TRBJ2-1. This CDR3 region has 12 residues. Germline V CDR1 and CDR2: SGHTA, FQGNSA. CDR3 loop: CASRRDNNEQFF. The full variable domain, rest sourced from reference TRBV7-2 and TRBJ2-1, is GAGVSQSPSNKVTEKGKDVELRCDPISGHTALYWYRQSLGQGLEFLIYFQGNSAPDKSGLPSDRFSAERTGGSVSTLTIQRTQQEDSAVYLCASRRDNNEQFFGPGTRLTVL.

The rearrangement links TRBV20-1 to TRBJ2-6. Germline CDR1 is DFQATT and CDR2 is SNEGSKA (reference sequence). CDR3 size: 16 residues. The CDR3 loop is CSASLLRTSGANVLTF.